This entry is about one T cell receptor beta chain. The antigen is undetermined. Germline CDR1 reads PRHDT; CDR2 reads FYEKMQ (reference sequence). The V and J ends lost 4 bases and 1 base, in that order; junction bases with no gene match: 4. This CDR3 contains 15 residues. The data stem from a study of cytomegalovirus exposure and HLA in healthy donors. The study, taken as a whole, reports: Cytomegalovirus-associated status was assigned to about 170 TCR beta chains. Evidence from a later analysis indicated that most CMV-associated TCR beta chains looked HLA-restricted. Reportedly, TCR beta sequences accurately predicted HLA-A and HLA-B alleles in most subjects.

The study ran its PCR with 60 Vbeta and 13 Jbeta primers. Study processing details: In a later analysis, 79 million or so unique TCR beta chains included roughly 11 million shared by two or more donors. TCRdb keeps only in-frame clones here, not all; method: immunoSEQ multiplex PCR. Clonal size and the V and J genes are those of that table, whereas D and trimming came from the DNA. The sample lists under 130,000 clones; roughly 79% were seen once. The TCR was taken from a man in his fifties in good health and CMV-seropositive. The sample comprised PBMCs. This chain uses TRBV13 with TRBJ2-3; TRBD1 agrees at 8 bases. This CDR3 is CASSSATGGTDTQYF. The CDR3 DNA sequence: TGTGCCAGCAGCTCCGCGACAGGGGGCACAGATACGCAGTATTTT.